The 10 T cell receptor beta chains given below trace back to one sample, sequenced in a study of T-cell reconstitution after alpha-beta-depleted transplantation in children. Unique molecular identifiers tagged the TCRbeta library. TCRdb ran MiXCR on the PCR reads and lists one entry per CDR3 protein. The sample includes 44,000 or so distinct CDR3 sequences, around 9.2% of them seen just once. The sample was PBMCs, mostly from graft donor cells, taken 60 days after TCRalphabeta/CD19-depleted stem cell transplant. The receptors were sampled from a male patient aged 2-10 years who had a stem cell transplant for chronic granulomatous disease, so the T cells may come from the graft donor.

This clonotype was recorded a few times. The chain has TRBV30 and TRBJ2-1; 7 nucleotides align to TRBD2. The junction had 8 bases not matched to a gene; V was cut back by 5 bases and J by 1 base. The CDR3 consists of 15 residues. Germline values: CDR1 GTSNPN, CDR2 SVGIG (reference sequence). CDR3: CAWARGGGSYNEQFF. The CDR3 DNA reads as TGTGCCTGGGCCCGGGGCGGGGGTTCCTACAATGAGCAGTTCTTC.

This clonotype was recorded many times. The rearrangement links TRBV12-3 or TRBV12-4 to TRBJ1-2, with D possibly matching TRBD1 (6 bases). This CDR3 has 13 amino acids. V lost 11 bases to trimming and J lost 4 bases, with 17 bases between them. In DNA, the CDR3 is TGTGCCGTCCCTATACAGGGCCTCTATGGCTACACCTTC. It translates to CAVPIQGLYGYTF.

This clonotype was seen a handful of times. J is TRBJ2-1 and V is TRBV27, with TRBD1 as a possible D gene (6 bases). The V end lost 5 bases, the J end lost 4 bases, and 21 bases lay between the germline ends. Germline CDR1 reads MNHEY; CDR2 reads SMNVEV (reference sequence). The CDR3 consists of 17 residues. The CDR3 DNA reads TGTGCCAGCAGTGGACAGTCCCAGGCCAGGAGGTACAATGAGCAGTTCTTC. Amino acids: CASSGQSQARRYNEQFF.

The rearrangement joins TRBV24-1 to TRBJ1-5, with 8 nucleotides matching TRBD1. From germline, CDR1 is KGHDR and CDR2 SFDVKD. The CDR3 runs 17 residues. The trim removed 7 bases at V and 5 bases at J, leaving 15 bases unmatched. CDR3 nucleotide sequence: TGTGCCACCAGACAACACAAACCCAGGGGGCCCCATCAGCCCCAGCATTTT. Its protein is CATRQHKPRGPHQPQHF.

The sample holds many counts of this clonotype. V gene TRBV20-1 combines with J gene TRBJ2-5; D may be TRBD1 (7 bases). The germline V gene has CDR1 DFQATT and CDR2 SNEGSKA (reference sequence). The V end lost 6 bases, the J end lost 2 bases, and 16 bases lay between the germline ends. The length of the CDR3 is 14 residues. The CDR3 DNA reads TGCAGTGCGAGGGGGCTAGCGTCTCAAGAGACCCAGTACTTC. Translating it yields CSARGLASQETQYF.

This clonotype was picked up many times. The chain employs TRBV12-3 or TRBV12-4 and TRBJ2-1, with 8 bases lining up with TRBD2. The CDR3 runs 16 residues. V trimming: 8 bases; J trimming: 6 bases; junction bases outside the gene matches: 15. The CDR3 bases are TGTGCCAGCTCTCCGGCGGGAGGTGGGGGATTCAATGAGCAGTTCTTC. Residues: CASSPAGGGGFNEQFF.

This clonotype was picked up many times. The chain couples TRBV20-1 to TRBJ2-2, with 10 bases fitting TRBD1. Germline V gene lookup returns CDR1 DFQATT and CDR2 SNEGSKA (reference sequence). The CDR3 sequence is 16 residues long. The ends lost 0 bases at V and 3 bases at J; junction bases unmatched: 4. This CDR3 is CSARDGGTGDTGELFF. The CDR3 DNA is TGCAGTGCTAGAGATGGGGGGACAGGGGACACCGGGGAGCTGTTTTTT.

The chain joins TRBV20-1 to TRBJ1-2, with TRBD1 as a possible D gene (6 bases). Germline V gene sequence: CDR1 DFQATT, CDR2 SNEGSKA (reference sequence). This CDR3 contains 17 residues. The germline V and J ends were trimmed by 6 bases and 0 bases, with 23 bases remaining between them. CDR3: CSAPTRGHSTANYGYTF. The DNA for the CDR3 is TGCAGTGCCCCGACACGGGGACATAGTACAGCTAACTATGGCTACACCTTC.

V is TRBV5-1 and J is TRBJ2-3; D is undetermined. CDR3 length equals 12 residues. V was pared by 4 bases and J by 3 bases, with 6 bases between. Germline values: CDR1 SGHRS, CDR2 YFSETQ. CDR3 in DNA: TGCGCCAGCAGCGAAGCTACAGATACGCAGTATTTT. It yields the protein CASSEATDTQYF.

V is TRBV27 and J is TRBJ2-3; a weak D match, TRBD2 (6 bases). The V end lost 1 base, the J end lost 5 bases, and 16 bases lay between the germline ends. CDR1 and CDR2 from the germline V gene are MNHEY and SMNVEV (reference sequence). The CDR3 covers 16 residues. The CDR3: CASSLYRVLAQDTQYF. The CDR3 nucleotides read TGTGCCAGCAGTTTATACCGGGTGCTAGCGCAAGATACGCAGTATTTT.